The clone carrying this T cell receptor beta chain was counted only a few times. Its antigen is unidentified. This entry is derived from a study of T cells in Graves' hyperthyroidism and ophthalmopathy. General study findings and limits: Ophthalmopathy, which appeared later, was predicted by the model a median approximately six months before onset.

Using RNA transcripts as the source, TCR beta CDR3 regions were amplified. First-round RT-PCR with HTBI primers amplified the TCR CDR3 region. In TCRdb, the multiplex PCR reads were re-called with MiXCR into one record per CDR3 protein. The table records about 840,000 distinct CDR3 sequences, approximately 40% of them present only once. The sample consisted of blood. The receptor was derived from a young man with Graves' hyperthyroidism.

This CDR3 is CASSPPGGLFYGYTF. CDR3 DNA: TGTGCCAGCAGCCCCCCCGGGGGGTTATTCTATGGCTACACCTTC. The gene calls are TRBV7-9 and TRBJ1-2, with a weak D call TRBD1 (5 bases). V was shortened by 5 bases and J by 4 bases, with 17 bases between the two germline ends. The CDR3 runs to 15 residues. The germline V gene encodes CDR1 SEHNR and CDR2 FQNEAQ (reference sequence).